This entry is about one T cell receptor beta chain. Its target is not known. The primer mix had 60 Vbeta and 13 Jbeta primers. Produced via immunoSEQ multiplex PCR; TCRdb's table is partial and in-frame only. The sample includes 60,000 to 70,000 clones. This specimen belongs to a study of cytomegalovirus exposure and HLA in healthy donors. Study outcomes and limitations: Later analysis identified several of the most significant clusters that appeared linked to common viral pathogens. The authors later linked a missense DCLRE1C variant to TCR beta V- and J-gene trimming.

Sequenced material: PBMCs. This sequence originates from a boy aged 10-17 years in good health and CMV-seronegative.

The CDR3 DNA follows: TGTGCCAGTAGTATAGCCGGGTCCCAGCACACAGATACGCAGTATTTT. Amino acid sequence: CASSIAGSQHTDTQYF. The chain joins TRBV19 to TRBJ2-3; D is unclear. This CDR3 spans 16 amino acids. CDR1 and CDR2 from the germline V gene are LNHDA and SQIVND (reference sequence). V was pared by 1 base and J by 2 bases, with 13 bases between.